This T cell receptor beta chain was captured by sequencing in a study of cytomegalovirus exposure and HLA in healthy donors. PCR amplification relied on 60 Vbeta primers (plus 13 Jbeta primers). In the original processing: Later, an analysis found roughly 80 million unique TCR beta chains, and approximately 10 million of these were shared. Assay: immunoSEQ multiplex PCR; the TCRdb copy retains only in-frame clones and omits some. From that table come the V and J calls and clone size; the DNA was used to work out D and trimming. Its listing shows about 75,000 clones. Germline CDR1 reads MDHEN; CDR2 reads SYDVKM. J was trimmed by 3 bases and V by 6 bases; bases with no gene match: 12. This CDR3 contains 16 residues. Turning to this clone: Its target is not known.

Whole-study results and caveats: Within a later analysis, the majority of CMV-associated TCR beta chains appeared HLA-restricted.

The material sequenced was PBMCs. V usage is TRBV28 and J usage is TRBJ2-7; 9 bases line up with TRBD1. The TCR sequence derives from a man aged 18 to 30 in good health and CMV-seropositive. The DNA for the CDR3 is TGTGCCAGCAGGTCGACGCTTGGGACAGGGAGCTACGAGCAGTACTTC. This translates into CASRSTLGTGSYEQYF.